Described below is a single TCR beta chain sequence and its context. The data derive from a study of T cell changes during pregnancy in multiple sclerosis. With 5 bases clipped from V and 0 bases from J, the junction kept 7 bases outside the gene matches. Germline V gene lookup returns CDR1 KGHSH and CDR2 LQKENI. This CDR3 contains 16 residues. Profiling relied on immunoSEQ multiplex PCR, and the TCRdb table lists in-frame clones only, not all of them. The sample contains over 65,000 clones, approximately 93% of which appear only once. The source is a female donor with multiple sclerosis, enrolled in a pregnancy study. The genes are TRBV18 and TRBJ1-3; TRBD1 agrees at 7 bases. Specimen: peripheral blood, collected in the first trimester of pregnancy. CDR3 residues: CASSSGQTSSGNTIYF. DNA for the CDR3: TGTGCCAGCTCATCGGGACAGACGAGCTCTGGAAACACCATATATTTT.